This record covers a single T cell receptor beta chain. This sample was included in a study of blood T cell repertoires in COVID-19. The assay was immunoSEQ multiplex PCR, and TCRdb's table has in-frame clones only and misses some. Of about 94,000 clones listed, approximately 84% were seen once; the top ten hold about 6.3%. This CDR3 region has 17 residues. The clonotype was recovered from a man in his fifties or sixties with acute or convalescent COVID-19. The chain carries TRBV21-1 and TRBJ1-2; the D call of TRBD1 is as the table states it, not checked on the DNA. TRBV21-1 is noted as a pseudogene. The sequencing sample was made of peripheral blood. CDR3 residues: CASSKEDAQGVPYGYTF. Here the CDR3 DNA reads TGTGCCAGCAGCAAAGAGGATGCACAGGGGGTCCCCTATGGCTACACCTTC.